This is a list of T cell receptor beta chains from one sample in a study of T cell responses to AZD1222 COVID-19 vaccine. The assay was immunoSEQ multiplex PCR, and TCRdb's table has in-frame clones only and misses some. The sample gives about 66,000 clones, approximately 90% of which show up once; approximately 6.3% is in the top ten. Here the sequenced sample was peripheral blood, taken 28 days after the second dose of the MenACWY control vaccine. The receptors derive from an adult who received the MenACWY meningococcal vaccine as a control. Each CDR3 is given with its conserved first and last residue. The D gene is left open where the match is weak. The size field is filled for only some rows; it gives once, few, many or a size class.

clone_size	v_call	d_call	j_call	cdr3_nt	cdr3_aa
.	TRBV28	.	TRBJ1-2	TGTGCCAGCATCCTACGGGAGGGCTATGGCTACACCTTC	CASILREGYGYTF
.	TRBV2	.	TRBJ1-1	TGTGCCAGCAGCTCGCCTAACACTGAAGCTTTCTTT	CASSSPNTEAFF
.	TRBV6-5	.	TRBJ1-5	TGTGCCAGCAGCCCAGGGGAAAGCCAGCCCCAGCATTTT	CASSPGESQPQHF
.	TRBV5-6	.	TRBJ2-7	TGTGCCAGCAGCCACACTCAGGGAAACGAGCAGTACTTC	CASSHTQGNEQYF
.	TRBV12-3/TRBV12-4	.	TRBJ2-3	TGTGCCAGCACCATCTACACAGATACGCAGTATTTT	CASTIYTDTQYF
.	TRBV2	TRBD2	TRBJ2-1	TGTGCCAGCAGGAAGATAGCGGGAGGGCCTCATGAGCAGTTCTTC	CASRKIAGGPHEQFF
.	TRBV6-2/TRBV6-3	TRBD2	TRBJ2-3	TGTGCCAGCAGTCGTCCTAGCGGGCCGCGGTATTTT	CASSRPSGPRYF
.	TRBV5-6	.	TRBJ2-2	TGTGCCAGCAGCCCTCAGTGGTCCGCCGGGGAGCTGTTTTTT	CASSPQWSAGELFF
.	TRBV11-2	TRBD2	TRBJ2-3	TGTGCCAGCAGCTCTTCTAGCGGCGGAGATACGCAGTATTTT	CASSSSSGGDTQYF
.	TRBV11-2	TRBD2	TRBJ2-1	TGTGCCAGCAGCCCCTTGAGGCGGGAGGGTACCTATGAGCAGTTCTTC	CASSPLRREGTYEQFF
once	TRBV6-2/TRBV6-3	.	TRBJ2-1	TGTGCCAGCAGTTACACGGGCAATGAGCAGTTCTTC	CASSYTGNEQFF
.	TRBV4-3	.	TRBJ2-3	TGCGCCAGCAGCCAAGATGGGGGTCGGCAGTATTTT	CASSQDGGRQYF
.	TRBV12-3/TRBV12-4	.	TRBJ1-1	TGTGCCAGCAGTGCTAGCTGGGATGAAGCTTTCTTT	CASSASWDEAFF
.	TRBV6-2/TRBV6-3	.	TRBJ2-5	TGTGCCAGCAGTTATGCGGGGAGTGGCATGACCCAGTACTTC	CASSYAGSGMTQYF
.	TRBV6-5	TRBD1	TRBJ2-3	TGTGCCAGCGGCGGCGGGACAGGCCCCCCAGATACGCAGTATTTT	CASGGGTGPPDTQYF
.	TRBV5-1	.	TRBJ1-2	TGCGCCAGCAGCTTGGCCGCAATTGATGGCTACACCTTC	CASSLAAIDGYTF
.	TRBV7-3	.	TRBJ2-1	TGTGCCAGCAGCAAAGGGGGAGCGGGAACTTACAATGAGCAGTTCTTC	CASSKGGAGTYNEQFF
.	TRBV18	.	TRBJ2-3	TGTGCCAGCTCACCCCCCGACGTGAGAGATACGCAGTATTTT	CASSPPDVRDTQYF
.	TRBV7-9	.	TRBJ2-7	TGTGCCAGCAGCTTTGTAGCTGGCACGTGGGAGCAGTACTTC	CASSFVAGTWEQYF
.	TRBV20-1	TRBD1	TRBJ1-2	TGCAGTGCCGGACAGGGGGGCGGCTACACCTTC	CSAGQGGGYTF
.	TRBV10-2	.	TRBJ1-2	TGCGCCAGCAGTGACAGATCAAGAGCTAACTATGGCTACACCTTC	CASSDRSRANYGYTF
.	TRBV5-1	TRBD1	TRBJ2-7	TGCGCCAGCAGCGGCACAGGGGGGCGCGAGCAGTACTTC	CASSGTGGREQYF
.	TRBV5-4	TRBD1	TRBJ1-1	TGTGCCAGCAGCCGCCGCCCACAGGGGATGAACACTGAAGCTTTCTTT	CASSRRPQGMNTEAFF
.	TRBV5-1	TRBD1	TRBJ2-1	TGCGCCAGCTCTGGACAGGGGGTTGTAAATGAGCAGTTCTTC	CASSGQGVVNEQFF
.	TRBV5-1	TRBD1	TRBJ1-1	TGCGCCAGCAGCCCGACAGGGGATCGGGAAGCTTTCTTT	CASSPTGDREAFF
.	TRBV15	.	TRBJ1-5	TGTGCCACCAGCAGAGATCGAGGGGGGTCCCAGCATTTT	CATSRDRGGSQHF
.	TRBV7-9	TRBD2	TRBJ2-2	TGTGCCAGCAGCATCCCAGGCGGGAGGGGTACCGGGGAGCTGTTTTTT	CASSIPGGRGTGELFF
.	TRBV5-1	TRBD2	TRBJ2-1	TGCGCCAGCAGACTTAGCGGGAGCTCCTACAATGAGCAGTTCTTC	CASRLSGSSYNEQFF
.	TRBV5-1	TRBD1	TRBJ1-2	TGCGCCAGCAGCGAGGGACAGCCCCAAGGCTACACCTTC	CASSEGQPQGYTF
.	TRBV7-8	TRBD1	TRBJ2-7	TGTGCCAGCAGCTCCCCGGACAGGGGGCAATACGAGCAGTACTTC	CASSSPDRGQYEQYF
.	TRBV6-5	.	TRBJ2-1	TGTGCCAGCTCTCGCGGGACCTACAATGAGCAGTTCTTC	CASSRGTYNEQFF
.	TRBV5-1	TRBD2	TRBJ2-1	TGCGCCAGCAGCCCACAGACTAGCAACAATGAGCAGTTCTTC	CASSPQTSNNEQFF
.	TRBV30	.	TRBJ1-1	TGTGCCTGGCGGGGCGGGTCCACCACTGAAGCTTTCTTT	CAWRGGSTTEAFF
.	TRBV5-1	TRBD1	TRBJ2-7	TGCGCCAGCAGCCTTGGACAGGGTATTCCCAATTCCTACGAGCAGTACTTC	CASSLGQGIPNSYEQYF
.	TRBV5-1	.	TRBJ1-2	TGCGCCAGCAGCGTCCGGGGGGATTATGGCTACACCTTC	CASSVRGDYGYTF
.	TRBV3-1/TRBV3-2	TRBD2	TRBJ2-7	TGTGCCAGCAGCCAAGCCCTGACTAGCGGGAGGGTCCATAGACCCTACGAGCAGTACTTC	CASSQALTSGRVHRPYEQYF
once	TRBV6-2/TRBV6-3	TRBD1	TRBJ1-1	TGTGCCAGCAGTAGCGACAGGGGGGACACTGAAGCTTTCTTT	CASSSDRGDTEAFF
.	TRBV6-5	.	TRBJ2-3	TGTGCCAGCGCCATTGGGCAGGGCACAGATACGCAGTATTTT	CASAIGQGTDTQYF
.	TRBV10-1	.	TRBJ2-2	TGCGCCAGCAGCGGCCCCCGGCTAGATTCGGAAGGGGAGCTGTTTTTT	CASSGPRLDSEGELFF
.	TRBV5-6	TRBD2	TRBJ2-2	TGTGCCAGCAGCTTGGCCGGCCGGGGGGGAACCGGGGAGCTGTTTTTT	CASSLAGRGGTGELFF
.	TRBV5-5	.	TRBJ1-6	TGTGCCAGCAGCTTGCAGGGATCAGGTTCACCCCTCCACTTT	CASSLQGSGSPLHF
.	TRBV19	.	TRBJ1-1	TGTGCCAGTAGTAACAGGAACACTGAAGCTTTCTTT	CASSNRNTEAFF
.	TRBV24-1	.	TRBJ1-5	TGTGCCACCAGTGATTTGAGTAGGACACCTTATAGCAATCAGCCCCAGCATTTT	CATSDLSRTPYSNQPQHF
few	TRBV6-5	.	TRBJ1-1	TGTGCCAGCAGAGCTGAGTACGGGGACGCTTTCTTT	CASRAEYGDAFF
.	TRBV30	.	TRBJ2-7	TGTGCCTGGGGGGTAGAGGACAGAGAAGCCTACGAGCAGTACTTC	CAWGVEDREAYEQYF
once	TRBV29-1	.	TRBJ1-5	TGCAGCGCGAGCGAGGGTCGGAGCAATCAGCCCCAGCATTTT	CSASEGRSNQPQHF
.	TRBV9	.	TRBJ1-6	TGTGCCAGCAGCGTCAATGCGGGCAGCGGATCACCCCTCCACTTT	CASSVNAGSGSPLHF
.	TRBV7-2	.	TRBJ1-2	TGTGCCAGCAGGGAAGGGGGAAGGGTTGATGGCTACACCTTC	CASREGGRVDGYTF
.	TRBV12-3/TRBV12-4	.	TRBJ1-2	TGTGCCAGCAGCTCCCGGGTCGGCTACACCTTC	CASSSRVGYTF
.	TRBV15	.	TRBJ2-7	TGTGCCACCAGCAAAGAGATCCAGTACGAGCAGTACTTC	CATSKEIQYEQYF
.	TRBV5-1	TRBD2	TRBJ2-1	TGCGCCAGCAGAAATGGACTAGCGGGAGGGGGTTTATGGGATGAGCAGTTCTTC	CASRNGLAGGGLWDEQFF
.	TRBV12-3/TRBV12-4	.	TRBJ1-4	TGTGCCAGCAGGGCAGGGGTCAATGAAAAACTGTTTTTT	CASRAGVNEKLFF
.	TRBV14	TRBD2	TRBJ2-7	TGTGCCAGCAGTCCGGGACAAACCCGACTAGCGGTATACGAGCAGTACTTC	CASSPGQTRLAVYEQYF